The T cell receptor (beta chain) described here comes from a study of blood T cell repertoires in COVID-19. Trimming cost V 7 bases and J 1 base; bases outside gene matches: 8. The CDR3 sequence is 15 residues long. Germline assignment: CDR1 MDHEN and CDR2 SYDVKM. Authors' data handling: Amplified reference gene primers provided the basis for estimating nucleated cell counts. Some clones are missing from TCRdb's copy, which holds only in-frame ones; the method was immunoSEQ multiplex PCR. From that table come the V and J calls and clone size; the DNA was used to work out D and trimming. The sample lists tens of thousands of clones; roughly 80% were seen once.

V gene TRBV28 combines with J gene TRBJ1-1, with 8 bases fitting TRBD1. Sequencing input: peripheral blood. This receptor was taken from a human donor in a cohort sampled during active or convalescent COVID-19. The CDR3 DNA reads TGTGCCAGCATCAATCCCGGGACAGGGAACACTGAAGCTTTCTTT. It yields the protein CASINPGTGNTEAFF.